This passage covers 28 T cell receptor beta chains from one sample sequenced in a study of Ad26.COV2.S vaccination and SARS-CoV-2 variants. Clones were read by immunoSEQ multiplex PCR, and TCRdb kept only the in-frame ones, dropping some. The table records around 300,000 clones, under 90% of them present only once. Treatment meaning: 15 to 20 received Ad26.COV2.S at low or high dose, single or two shots; several received placebo; per-sample allocation not given. At day 63 after the first vaccine or placebo injection, samples were drawn. The material sequenced was peripheral blood, taken in a trial of Ad26.COV2.S vaccine versus placebo. Receptor source: a person between 18 and 60 years old who received the Ad26.COV2.S COVID-19 vaccine or a placebo.

The gene calls are TRBV7-2 and TRBJ2-7; the match to TRBD2 covers 9 bases. J gave up 4 bases and V 5 bases, and 9 bases lay outside the gene matches. CDR1 is SGHTA and CDR2 is FQGNSA in the germline V gene. The CDR3 is made up of 15 amino acids. CDR3 sequence reads: CASSPSGDHLYEQYF. In DNA form, the CDR3 reads TGTGCCAGCAGCCCTAGCGGGGACCACTTGTACGAGCAGTACTTC.

This sequence joins TRBV7-2 and TRBJ1-2, with D unresolved. Germline CDR1 is SGHTA and CDR2 is FQGNSA. The V end lost 1 base, the J end lost 4 bases, and 7 bases lay between the germline ends. The CDR3 covers 13 residues. CDR3 region: CASSLGAGYGYTF. The CDR3 DNA follows: TGTGCCAGCAGCTTAGGGGCGGGCTATGGCTACACCTTC. Looking up the rest from reference TRBV7-2 and TRBJ1-2 gives the full variable domain: GAGVSQSPSNKVTEKGKDVELRCDPISGHTALYWYRQSLGQGLEFLIYFQGNSAPDKSGLPSDRFSAERTGGSVSTLTIQRTQQEDSAVYLCASSLGAGYGYTFGSGTRLTVV.

A few counts support this clone. The CDR3 DNA reads TGCGCCAGCAGCCAAGACGCAGCTATGAACACTGAAGCTTTCTTT. This sequence encodes CASSQDAAMNTEAFF. The chain is built from TRBV4-3 and TRBJ1-1; D gene unclear. V was trimmed by 0 bases and J by 0 bases, leaving 8 bases between them. The germline V gene encodes CDR1 LGHNA and CDR2 YSLEER. The CDR3 loop spans 15 amino acids.

V gene TRBV29-1 combines with J gene TRBJ2-2; 11 bases are a match to TRBD2. The CDR3 length is 17 residues. V lost 1 base and J lost 4; bases outside the gene matches: 8. Germline values: CDR1 SQVTM, CDR2 ANQGSEA. The CDR3 loop is CSVEVIGLAGGTGELFF. For the CDR3, the DNA is TGCAGCGTTGAAGTTATCGGGCTAGCGGGGGGCACCGGGGAGCTGTTTTTT.

This chain uses TRBV12-3 or TRBV12-4 with TRBJ2-1; no clear D gene. Trimming removed 3 bases at V and 1 base at J, with 4 bases between. This CDR3 has 13 residues. For the CDR3, the DNA is TGTGCCAGCAGTTTCCAGTCCTACAATGAGCAGTTCTTC. Translating gives CASSFQSYNEQFF.

The chain recombines TRBV4-1 with TRBJ2-5, with D possibly matching TRBD1 (5 bases). V was pared by 3 bases and J by 1 base, with 18 bases between. CDR1 and CDR2 (germline): MGHRA, YSYEKL. The CDR3 has 17 amino acids. The CDR3 spells CASSHSWGTRSQETQYF. Written as DNA, the CDR3 is TGCGCCAGCAGCCATTCCTGGGGCACCAGGTCCCAAGAGACCCAGTACTTC.

This clone appeared a few times. The V and J genes are TRBV30 and TRBJ2-7; no clear D gene. Trimming removed 3 bases at V and 3 bases at J, with 9 bases between. Germline V CDR1 and CDR2: GTSNPN, SVGIG (reference sequence). The CDR3 is 12 amino acids. The CDR3 spells CAWSGLDYEQYV. In DNA form, the CDR3 reads TGTGCCTGGAGCGGGTTGGACTACGAGCAGTACGTC.

The rearrangement joins TRBV19 to TRBJ1-5; D possibly corresponds to TRBD1 (6 bases). CDR3 length: 14 amino acids. The V gene's germline CDR1 is LNHDA and CDR2 SQIVND (reference sequence). The ends were cut back, 6 bases at V and 6 bases at J, with 15 bases in the middle. The CDR3 nucleotides are TGTGCCAGTAGCCTCCAGGGAGGGGGTCAGCCCCAGCATTTT. It specifies CASSLQGGGQPQHF. Together with reference TRBV19 and TRBJ1-5, the CDR3 gives the full variable domain: DGGITQSPKYLFRKEGQNVTLSCEQNLNHDAMYWYRQDPGQGLRLIYYSQIVNDFQKGDIAEGYSVSREKKESFPLTVTSAQKNPTAFYLCASSLQGGGQPQHFGDGTRLSIL.

The chain couples TRBV2 to TRBJ1-2, with D hard to call. Germline CDR1 reads SNHLY; CDR2 reads FYNNEI. CDR3 size: 13 residues. V lost 4 bases, J lost 6 bases, and 12 bases lay in between. The DNA for the CDR3 is TGTGCCAGCAGTGGGGCCAAGAGGGATGGCTACACCTTC. Translation: CASSGAKRDGYTF.

The chain recombines TRBV15 with TRBJ2-7; 7 bases are shared with TRBD2. V trimming: 0 bases; J trimming: 1 base; junction bases outside the gene matches: 9. CDR3 size: 17 residues. Germline loops: CDR1 LNHNV, CDR2 YYDKDF (reference sequence). This CDR3 reads CATSRDGGGQRSYEQYF. The CDR3 nucleotides are TGTGCCACCAGCAGAGATGGGGGAGGGCAGCGATCCTACGAGCAGTACTTC.

V gene TRBV19 combines with J gene TRBJ1-1; 7 nucleotides line up with TRBD1. The germline CDR1 and CDR2 sequences are LNHDA and SQIVND (reference sequence). Unmatched junction bases numbered 6, after V lost 7 bases and J lost 7 bases. The CDR3 covers 12 residues. Here the CDR3 reads CASTPGTDEAFF. The CDR3 bases are TGTGCCAGTACCCCGGGGACAGATGAAGCTTTCTTT. Full variable domain (remainder filled in from reference TRBV19 and TRBJ1-1): DGGITQSPKYLFRKEGQNVTLSCEQNLNHDAMYWYRQDPGQGLRLIYYSQIVNDFQKGDIAEGYSVSREKKESFPLTVTSAQKNPTAFYLCASTPGTDEAFFGQGTRLTVV.

J is TRBJ1-1 and V is TRBV4-3; tentatively, D is TRBD1 (6 bases). The CDR3 contains 13 residues. Germline V CDR1 and CDR2: LGHNA, YSLEER. Trimming cost V 1 base and J 7 bases, with 10 bases left between them. The CDR3 here is CASSQGRQVEAFF. The CDR3, as DNA: TGCGCCAGCAGCCAAGGAAGACAGGTTGAAGCTTTCTTT.

The CDR3 DNA sequence: TGTGCCAGCAGTCTTCAGGGGTACACTGAAGCTTTCTTT. Translated: CASSLQGYTEAFF. The gene calls are TRBV3-1 (or the pseudogene TRBV3-2) and TRBJ1-1, with D possibly TRBD1 on 6 matching bases. Germline V lookup: CDR1 LGHDT, CDR2 YNNKEL (reference sequence). The length of the CDR3 is 13 residues. V was pared by 6 bases and J by 3 bases, with 11 bases between.

J is TRBJ2-5 and V is TRBV5-1; TRBD2 matches at 10 bases. This CDR3 is built from 15 residues. Germline V lookup: CDR1 SGHRS, CDR2 YFSETQ. V dropped 0 bases and J dropped 9; count of bases not matched to a gene: 8. In DNA form, the CDR3 reads TGCGCCAGCAGCTTGGGACTAGCGGGCTCCGGGGCCCAGTACTTC. Encoded protein: CASSLGLAGSGAQYF.

The count of this clone is one. This sequence joins TRBV7-7 and TRBJ2-7, with a weak D call TRBD1 (5 bases). Germline V gene lookup returns CDR1 SSHAT and CDR2 FNYEAQ (reference sequence). CDR3 length equals 15 residues. V gave up 0 bases and J gave up 3 bases, with 12 bases separating them. CDR3 in DNA: TGTGCCAGCAGCTTAGCCCAGGGTAGGCGCTACGAGCAGTACTTC. Residues: CASSLAQGRRYEQYF.

The chain has TRBV7-3 and TRBJ2-4; D not certain. The CDR3 totals 12 residues. CDR1 and CDR2 (germline): SGHTA, FQGTGA. The germline V and J ends were trimmed by 4 bases and 5 bases, with 6 bases remaining between them. CDR3 protein: CASSSDQNIQYF. Written as DNA, the CDR3 is TGTGCCAGCAGCTCGGACCAAAACATTCAGTACTTC.

The CDR3: CARDNEKLFF. In DNA, the CDR3 is TGTGCCAGGGATAATGAAAAACTGTTTTTT. V and J are TRBV10-3 and TRBJ1-4; D gene uncertain. There are 10 residues in the CDR3. The V end was cut by 10 bases, the J end by 4 bases, with 4 bases between. Germline CDR1 ENHRY, CDR2 SYGVKD.

The V call is TRBV9, the J call TRBJ2-7; D is unclear. From germline, CDR1 is SGDLS and CDR2 YYNGEE. The CDR3 has 14 amino acids. Trimming shortened V by 3 bases and J by 3 bases, and 13 bases separated the two germline ends. The CDR3 DNA is TGTGCCAGCAGCGCCCTCTTGACTGACTACGAGCAGTACTTC. The encoded protein is CASSALLTDYEQYF.

The chain links TRBV12-5 to TRBJ1-5; TRBD1 matches 8 bases. V was clipped by 5 bases and J by 3 bases; unmatched bases: 9. The CDR3 runs 16 residues. Germline CDR1 reads LGHNT; CDR2 reads FRNRAP. The CDR3 is CASGPLDRGNNQPQHF. The CDR3 nucleotides are TGTGCTAGTGGTCCGCTTGACAGGGGCAACAATCAGCCCCAGCATTTT.

The chain has TRBV9 and TRBJ1-3; D unclear. The V end lost 2 bases, the J end lost 0 bases, and 18 bases lay between the germline ends. CDR3 length: 18 residues. The germline CDR1 and CDR2 sequences are SGDLS and YYNGEE. Here the CDR3 DNA reads TGTGCCAGCAGCGTCCCACTTTCAAGAGTATGCTCTGGAAACACCATATATTTT. Amino acid sequence: CASSVPLSRVCSGNTIYF.

The V call is TRBV11-2, the J call TRBJ1-4; no definite D call. Trimming left V 3 bases short and J 7 bases short, with 15 bases between. CDR1 and CDR2 (germline): SGHAT, FQNNGV. This CDR3 comprises 15 residues. CDR3 region: CASSFATAWGEKLFF. For the CDR3, the DNA is TGTGCCAGCAGCTTTGCGACGGCTTGGGGTGAAAAACTGTTTTTT. The entire variable domain, with the rest obtained from reference TRBV11-2 and TRBJ1-4, is as follows: EAGVAQSPRYKIIEKRQSVAFWCNPISGHATLYWYQQILGQGPKLLIQFQNNGVVDDSQLPKDRFSAERLKGVDSTLKIQPAKLEDSAVYLCASSFATAWGEKLFFGSGTQLSVL.

V usage is TRBV7-7 and J usage is TRBJ1-1; no clear D gene. The V and J ends lost 1 base and 1 base respectively, with 4 bases between them. The CDR3 covers 13 residues. Germline-derived CDR1 and CDR2 are SSHAT and FNYEAQ (reference sequence). Here the CDR3 DNA reads TGTGCCAGCAGCTTAGATCGGAACACTGAAGCTTTCTTT. The encoded protein is CASSLDRNTEAFF. The complete variable domain, with remaining parts taken from reference TRBV7-7 and TRBJ1-1, reads GAGVSQSPRYKVTKRGQDVTLRCDPISSHATLYWYQQALGQGPEFLTYFNYEAQPDKSGLPSDRFSAERPEGSISTLTIQRTEQRDSAMYRCASSLDRNTEAFFGQGTRLTVV.

V gene TRBV15 combines with J gene TRBJ1-5; D ambiguous. Trimming took 1 base from V and 6 from J, leaving 10 bases between them. The germline gives CDR1 LNHNV, CDR2 YYDKDF (reference sequence). The CDR3 extends over 14 amino acids. CDR3 sequence (DNA): TGTGCCACCAGCAGAGGAGGTTTGGGTCAGCCCCAGCATTTT. Protein sequence: CATSRGGLGQPQHF. Full variable domain (outside the CDR3, taken from reference TRBV15 and TRBJ1-5): DAMVIQNPRYQVTQFGKPVTLSCSQTLNHNVMYWYQQKSSQAPKLLFHYYDKDFNNEADTPDNFQSRRPNTSFCFLDIRSPGLGDTAMYLCATSRGGLGQPQHFGDGTRLSIL.

The rearrangement uses TRBV7-8 and TRBJ2-3; maybe TRBD1 (6 bases). The CDR3 runs 16 residues. Trimming removed 1 base at V and 2 bases at J, with 13 bases between. Germline lookup yields CDR1 SGHVS and CDR2 FQNEAQ. For the CDR3, the DNA is TGTGCCAGCAGCTTAGTCCCGGCAGGGGCCACAGATACGCAGTATTTT. This translates into CASSLVPAGATDTQYF.

The chain employs TRBV7-7 and TRBJ1-1; TRBD1 is a possible D gene (6 bases). V was clipped by 5 bases and J by 1 base, with 8 bases between them. This CDR3 spans 13 amino acids. Per the germline V gene, CDR1 is SSHAT and CDR2 is FNYEAQ (reference sequence). Written as DNA, the CDR3 is TGTGCCAGCAGCCGGACAGAGAACACTGAAGCTTTCTTT. Its translation is CASSRTENTEAFF.

This chain uses TRBV24-1 with TRBJ1-2, with 12 bases that match TRBD1. The V gene's germline CDR1 is KGHDR and CDR2 SFDVKD. V was clipped by 9 bases and J by 4 bases; unmatched bases: 8. This CDR3 is 15 amino acids long. The CDR3 DNA follows: TGTGCCACCGACGGCGGGACAGGGGGCGGCTATGGCTACACCTTC. Protein sequence: CATDGGTGGGYGYTF.

This sequence joins TRBV5-1 and TRBJ2-2; D may be TRBD1 or TRBD2 (5 bases each). V lost 2 bases, J lost 3 bases, and 20 bases lay in between. The CDR3 runs to 18 residues. Germline CDR1 reads SGHRS; CDR2 reads YFSETQ. For the CDR3, the DNA is TGCGCCAGCAGCTTACCATCTACCGGGACCCCTTACACCGGGGAGCTGTTTTTT. Amino acid sequence: CASSLPSTGTPYTGELFF.

This clone showed up just once. The chain is built from TRBV30 and TRBJ2-1, with TRBD1 matching 12 bases. Trimming at V came to 5 bases and at J to 8 bases, leaving 7 bases not matched to a gene. The CDR3 is 14 amino acids. Germline loops: CDR1 GTSNPN, CDR2 SVGIG (reference sequence). DNA of the CDR3: TGTGCCTGGGGACCGGGACAGGGGGCCCATGAGCAGTTCTTC. Amino acid sequence: CAWGPGQGAHEQFF. Full variable domain (rest looked up from reference TRBV30 and TRBJ2-1): SQTIHQWPATLVQPVGSPLSLECTVEGTSNPNLYWYRQAAGRGLQLLFYSVGIGQISSEVPQNLSASRPQDRQFILSSKKLLLSDSGFYLCAWGPGQGAHEQFFGPGTRLTVL.